This TCR beta chain was recorded in a study of cytomegalovirus exposure and HLA in healthy donors. Study-level background: Inside one of the first data releases sat around 77 million unique TCRs taken from HLA-typed donors. General study findings and limits: A list of 150 or so TCR beta chains associated with cytomegalovirus was given.

About this clone itself: Antigen specificity is unknown.

The CDR3 is 11 residues long. Germline CDR1 is WNHNN and CDR2 is SYGVQD (reference sequence). V was shortened by 10 bases and J by 5 bases, with 9 bases between the two germline ends. 60 Vbeta and 13 Jbeta primers were used in PCR. This table comes from immunoSEQ multiplex PCR, and its TCRdb copy is limited to in-frame clones, with some not included. The profile shows over 100,000 clones, 75% to 85% of them singletons. This chain links TRBV10-1 with TRBJ1-3; D gene ambiguous. The source of this sequence is a woman aged 18-29 years in good health and CMV-seropositive. The sample taken for sequencing was PBMCs. As DNA, the CDR3 is TGCGCCATCGACACTCGAAACACCATATATTTT. It codes for CAIDTRNTIYF.